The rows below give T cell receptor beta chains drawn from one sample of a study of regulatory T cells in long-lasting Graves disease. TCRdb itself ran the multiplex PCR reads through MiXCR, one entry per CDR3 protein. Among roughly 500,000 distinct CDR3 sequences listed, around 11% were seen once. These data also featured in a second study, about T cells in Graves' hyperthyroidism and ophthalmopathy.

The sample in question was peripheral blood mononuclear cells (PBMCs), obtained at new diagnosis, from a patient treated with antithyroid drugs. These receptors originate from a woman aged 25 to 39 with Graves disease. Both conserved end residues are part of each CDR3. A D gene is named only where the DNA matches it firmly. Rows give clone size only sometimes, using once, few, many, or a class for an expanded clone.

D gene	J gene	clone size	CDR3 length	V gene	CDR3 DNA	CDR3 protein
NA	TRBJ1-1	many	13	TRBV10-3	TGTGCCACAACAGGGACACCGAACACTGAAGCTTTCTTT	CATTGTPNTEAFF
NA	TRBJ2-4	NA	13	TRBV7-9	TGTGCCAGCAGCCGAGACAGGCCAAACATTCAGTACTTC	CASSRDRPNIQYF
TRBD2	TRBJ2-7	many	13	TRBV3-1	TGTGCCAGCAGCCACAGCGGGAGGTACGAGCAGTACTTC	CASSHSGRYEQYF
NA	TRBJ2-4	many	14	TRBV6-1	TGTGCCAGCAGTATGGGATTAGCCAAAAACATTCAGTACTTC	CASSMGLAKNIQYF
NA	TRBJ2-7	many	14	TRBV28	TGTGCCAGCAGTTTAGGTCCCCGGGTCCACGAGCAGTACTTC	CASSLGPRVHEQYF
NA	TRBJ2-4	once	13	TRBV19	TGTGCCAGTAGTCCCCGACAGAGAAACATTCAGTACTTC	CASSPRQRNIQYF
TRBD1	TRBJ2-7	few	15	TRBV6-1	TGTGCCAGCAGTGAAAGGGGGACAGGGGATTACGAGCAGTACTTC	CASSERGTGDYEQYF
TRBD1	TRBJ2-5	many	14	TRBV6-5	TGTGCCAGCAGTTTGACAGGGGGCTCAGAGACCCAGTACTTC	CASSLTGGSETQYF
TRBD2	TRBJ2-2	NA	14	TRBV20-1	TGCAGTGCTAACCGAGCGGGGGGCACCGGGGAGCTGTTTTTT	CSANRAGGTGELFF
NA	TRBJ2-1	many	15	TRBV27	TGTGCCAGCAGTTTCCCCGGGGTCCATTACAATGAGCAGTTCTTC	CASSFPGVHYNEQFF
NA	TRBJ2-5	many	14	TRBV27	TGTGCCAGCAGTTTCGGCGGGGCACAAGAGACCCAGTACTTC	CASSFGGAQETQYF
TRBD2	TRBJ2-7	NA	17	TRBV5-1	TGCGCCAGCATCTATGGGACTAGCGGGAGGTTGTCCTACGAGCAGTACTTC	CASIYGTSGRLSYEQYF
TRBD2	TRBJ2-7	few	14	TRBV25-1	TGTGCCAGGAGGAGGGAGGGTACCACCTACGAGCAGTACTTC	CARRREGTTYEQYF
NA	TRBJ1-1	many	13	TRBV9	TGTGCCAGCAGCGGAAACGTGAACACTGAAGCTTTCTTT	CASSGNVNTEAFF
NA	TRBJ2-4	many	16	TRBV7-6	TGTGCCAGCAGCGCAGTTGGGGGGCTAGCCAAAAACATTCAGTACTTC	CASSAVGGLAKNIQYF
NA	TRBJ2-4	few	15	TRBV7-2	TGTGCCAGCAGCTTAGCGCGAGGGCCCCTAAACATTCAGTACTTC	CASSLARGPLNIQYF
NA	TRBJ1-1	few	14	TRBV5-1	TGCGCCAGCAGCATCGGTGGCCCGGACACTGAAGCTTTCTTT	CASSIGGPDTEAFF
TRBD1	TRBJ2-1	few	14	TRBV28	TGTGCCAGCAGACGACAGGGTGGGAACAATGAGCAGTTCTTC	CASRRQGGNNEQFF
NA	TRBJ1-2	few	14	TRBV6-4	TGTGCCAGCACCGATGGGAGGATTCTTTATGGCTACACCTTC	CASTDGRILYGYTF
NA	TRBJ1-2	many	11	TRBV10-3	TGTGCCATCAGCGACCTTAGCGGGGGAGCCTTC	CAISDLSGGAF
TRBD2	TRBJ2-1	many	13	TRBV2	TGTGCCAGCAGCGCTAAACTAGCGGGAGTGCAGTTCTTC	CASSAKLAGVQFF
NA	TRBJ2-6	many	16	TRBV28	TGTGCCAGCAGTTTGGCGTCCTTCTCTGGGGCCAACGTCCTGACTTTC	CASSLASFSGANVLTF
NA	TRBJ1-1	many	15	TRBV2	TGTGCCAGCAGGGGACCTGGAGGGGTGAGGACTGAAGCTTTCTTT	CASRGPGGVRTEAFF
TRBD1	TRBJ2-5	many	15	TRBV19	TGTGCCAGTAGTACACCGGGACAGGGGGCAGAGACCCAGTACTTC	CASSTPGQGAETQYF
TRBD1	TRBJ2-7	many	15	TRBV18	TGTGCCAGCTCACCAGCGGCAGGGGGAAACTACGAGCAGTACTTC	CASSPAAGGNYEQYF
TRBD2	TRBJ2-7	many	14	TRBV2	TGTGCCAGCAGGGGCGGGAGGGCCTCCTACGAGCAGTACTTC	CASRGGRASYEQYF
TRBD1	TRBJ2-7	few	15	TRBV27	TGTGCCAGCAGTGATGAACAGGGGGTTTGGGACGAGCAGTACTTC	CASSDEQGVWDEQYF
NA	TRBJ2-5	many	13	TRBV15	TGTGCCACCAGTACACAGGGTTTCGAGACCCAGTACTTC	CATSTQGFETQYF
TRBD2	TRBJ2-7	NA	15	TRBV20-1	TGCAGTGCATCGGGACTAGCGGGAGGGCCGTACGAGCAGTACTTC	CSASGLAGGPYEQYF
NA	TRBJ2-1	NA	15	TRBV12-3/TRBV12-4	TGTGCCAGCAGTTTGGAGGACAGAGAGATCGATGAGCAGTTCTTC	CASSLEDREIDEQFF
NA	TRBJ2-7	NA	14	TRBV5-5	TGTGCCAGCAGCTTGGGATCCTTCGGCCCCGAGCAGTACTTC	CASSLGSFGPEQYF
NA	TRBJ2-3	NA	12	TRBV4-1	TGCGCCAGCAGCCGACAAGCAGATACGCAGTATTTT	CASSRQADTQYF
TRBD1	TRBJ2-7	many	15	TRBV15	TGTGCCACCAGCAGAGTAGGGACAGGGAACTACGAGCAGTACTTC	CATSRVGTGNYEQYF
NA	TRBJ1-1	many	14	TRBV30	TGTGCCTGGAGCAAGCCGAGTACAGACACTGAAGCTTTCTTT	CAWSKPSTDTEAFF
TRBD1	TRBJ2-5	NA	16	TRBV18	TGTGCTGGCTCACCGAGGACAGGGACCACTCAAGAGACCCAGTACTTC	CAGSPRTGTTQETQYF
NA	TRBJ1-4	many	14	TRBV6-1	TGTGCCAGCAGAATAATGGGGGTTCGTGAAAAACTGTTTTTT	CASRIMGVREKLFF
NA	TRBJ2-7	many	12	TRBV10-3	TGTGCCATCAGTGGGACTAGGGGGGAGCAGTACTTC	CAISGTRGEQYF
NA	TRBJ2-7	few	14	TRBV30	TGTGCCTGGGCCGAGGGGGGAAGCCTCTACGAGCAGTACTTC	CAWAEGGSLYEQYF
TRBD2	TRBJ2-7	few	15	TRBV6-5	TGTGCCAGCAGTTACGGCGGGAGGGCATCCCACGAGCAGTACTTC	CASSYGGRASHEQYF
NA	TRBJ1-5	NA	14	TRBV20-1	TGCAGTGCTAGGGAGAGGACAAAACCCCAGCCCCAGCATTTT	CSARERTKPQPQHF
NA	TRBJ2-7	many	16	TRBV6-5	TGTGCCAGCAGTTACTGGAGCGGCTCACCTACCTACGAGCAGTACTTC	CASSYWSGSPTYEQYF
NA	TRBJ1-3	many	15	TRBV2	TGTGCCAGCAGCAAAGGACAGTCCTCTGGAAACACCATATATTTT	CASSKGQSSGNTIYF
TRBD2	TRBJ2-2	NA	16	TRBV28	TGTGCCAGCAGTTTAAGGACTAGCTGGAACACCGGGGAGCTGTTTTTT	CASSLRTSWNTGELFF
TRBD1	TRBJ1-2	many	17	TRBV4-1	TGCGCCAGCAGCCAAGCGCCGGGGACAGAGAGGGTCTATGGCTACACCTTC	CASSQAPGTERVYGYTF
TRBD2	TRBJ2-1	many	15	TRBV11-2	TGTGCCAGCAGCTCCCCGATTAGCGGGAGAAATGAGCAGTTCTTC	CASSSPISGRNEQFF
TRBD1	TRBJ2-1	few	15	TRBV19	TGTGCCAGTAGTACGGACAGGCCCGTTTACAATGAGCAGTTCTTC	CASSTDRPVYNEQFF
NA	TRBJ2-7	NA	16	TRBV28	TGTGCCAGCAGTCCCCACCCCGGGACACTGACCTACGAGCAGTACTTC	CASSPHPGTLTYEQYF
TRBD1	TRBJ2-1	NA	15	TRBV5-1	TGCGCCAGCAGCGCCGGACAGGGGAGTCCCAATGAGCAGTTCTTC	CASSAGQGSPNEQFF
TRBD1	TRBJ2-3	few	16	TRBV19	TGTGCCAGTAGTATTCGGACAGGGGCGCGCACAGATACGCAGTATTTT	CASSIRTGARTDTQYF
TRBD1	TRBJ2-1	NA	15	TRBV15	TGTGCCACCAGCACCCACAGGGGCGTCGACAATGAGCAGTTCTTC	CATSTHRGVDNEQFF
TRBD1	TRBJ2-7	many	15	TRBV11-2	TGTGCCAGCAGCTCTACCGGGACAGTCTACGAGGGGCAGTACTTC	CASSSTGTVYEGQYF
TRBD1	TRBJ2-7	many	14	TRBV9	TGTGCCAGCAGCGGGACAGGGTCAACCTCCGAGCAGTACTTC	CASSGTGSTSEQYF